The clone carrying this TCR beta chain was recorded many times. The germline gives CDR1 SGHRS, CDR2 YFSETQ. The CDR3 sequence is 15 residues long. The V end was cut by 0 bases, the J end by 1 base, with 9 bases between. TCRdb reanalysed the RT-PCR reads using MiXCR and keeps one entry per CDR3 protein. This sample has about 700,000 distinct CDR3 sequences; 11% to 15% occur once, and the top ten carry 3.6%. The TCR originated in a female donor in good health, serving as a healthy control. Sequences were obtained from memory CD4+ T cells from blood. This chain links TRBV5-1 with TRBJ2-3; D is undetermined. The CDR3 sequence is CASSLDGVGTDTQYF. In DNA, the CDR3 is TGCGCCAGCAGCTTGGATGGGGTGGGCACAGATACGCAGTATTTT.